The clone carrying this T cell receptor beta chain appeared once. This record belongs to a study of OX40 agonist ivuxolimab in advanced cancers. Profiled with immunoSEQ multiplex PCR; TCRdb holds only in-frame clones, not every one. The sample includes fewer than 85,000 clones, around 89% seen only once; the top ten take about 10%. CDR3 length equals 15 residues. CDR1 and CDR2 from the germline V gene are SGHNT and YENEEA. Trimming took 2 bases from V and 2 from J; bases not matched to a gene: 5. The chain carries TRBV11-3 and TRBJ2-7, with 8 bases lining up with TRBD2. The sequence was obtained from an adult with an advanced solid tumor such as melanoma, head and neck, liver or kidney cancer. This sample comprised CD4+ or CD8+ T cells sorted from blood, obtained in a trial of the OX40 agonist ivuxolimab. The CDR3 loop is CASSLRSGGAYEQYF. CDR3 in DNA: TGTGCCAGCAGCTTACGAAGCGGGGGTGCCTACGAGCAGTACTTC.